This T cell receptor beta chain appears in the sequencing data of a study of cytomegalovirus exposure and HLA in healthy donors. Study results and caveats: Using the classifier, cytomegalovirus status was reportedly diagnosed with high specificity and sensitivity.

In regard to this clone: Its antigen is as yet unknown.

A multiplex PCR was run with 60 Vbeta primers and 13 Jbeta primers. Repertoires were generated with immunoSEQ multiplex PCR, while TCRdb's copy carries only in-frame clones and drops some. The profile shows about 160,000 clones, about 75% of them singletons. The source of this sequence is a woman aged 45-60 years in good health and CMV-seropositive. The sample consisted of PBMCs.

CDR3 region: CASSPYPGQGEPLHF. The CDR3 nucleotides are TGCGCCAGCAGCCCCTACCCAGGACAGGGCGAACCCCTCCACTTT. V is TRBV5-1 and J is TRBJ1-6; TRBD1 matches 8 bases. Germline-derived CDR1 and CDR2 are SGHRS and YFSETQ. CDR3 length: 15 residues. V gave up 4 bases and J gave up 12 bases; unmatched junction bases: 12.